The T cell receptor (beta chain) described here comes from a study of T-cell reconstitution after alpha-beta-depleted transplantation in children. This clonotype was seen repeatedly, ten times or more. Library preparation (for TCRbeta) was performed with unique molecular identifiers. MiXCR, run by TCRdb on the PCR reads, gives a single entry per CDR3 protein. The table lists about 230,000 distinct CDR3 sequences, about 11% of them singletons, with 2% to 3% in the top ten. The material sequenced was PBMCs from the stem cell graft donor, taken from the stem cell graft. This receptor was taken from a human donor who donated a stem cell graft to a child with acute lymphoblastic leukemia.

CDR3 loop: CASSFSGQGGEKLFF. CDR3 nucleotides: TGTGCCAGCAGCTTCTCCGGCCAGGGTGGTGAAAAACTGTTTTTT. The chain joins TRBV7-2 to TRBJ1-4; tentative D call: TRBD1 (5 bases). CDR3 length: 15 residues. V lost 3 bases and J 7 bases, leaving 15 bases between the germline ends. Germline CDR1 SGHTA, CDR2 FQGNSA.